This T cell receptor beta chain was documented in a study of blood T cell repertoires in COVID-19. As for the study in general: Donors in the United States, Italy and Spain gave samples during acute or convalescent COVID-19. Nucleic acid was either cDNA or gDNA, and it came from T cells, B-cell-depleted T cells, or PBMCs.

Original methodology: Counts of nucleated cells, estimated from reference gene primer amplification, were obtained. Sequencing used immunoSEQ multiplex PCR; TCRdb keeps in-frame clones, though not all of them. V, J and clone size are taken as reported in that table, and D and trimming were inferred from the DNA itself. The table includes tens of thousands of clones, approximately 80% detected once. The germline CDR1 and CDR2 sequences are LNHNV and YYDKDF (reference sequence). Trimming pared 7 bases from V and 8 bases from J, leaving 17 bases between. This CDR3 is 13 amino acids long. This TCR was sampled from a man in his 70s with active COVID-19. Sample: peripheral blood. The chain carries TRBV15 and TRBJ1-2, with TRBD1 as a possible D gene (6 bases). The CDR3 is CATTEQGSSGYTF. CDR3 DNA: TGTGCCACCACGGAGCAGGGGTCAAGCGGCTACACCTTC.